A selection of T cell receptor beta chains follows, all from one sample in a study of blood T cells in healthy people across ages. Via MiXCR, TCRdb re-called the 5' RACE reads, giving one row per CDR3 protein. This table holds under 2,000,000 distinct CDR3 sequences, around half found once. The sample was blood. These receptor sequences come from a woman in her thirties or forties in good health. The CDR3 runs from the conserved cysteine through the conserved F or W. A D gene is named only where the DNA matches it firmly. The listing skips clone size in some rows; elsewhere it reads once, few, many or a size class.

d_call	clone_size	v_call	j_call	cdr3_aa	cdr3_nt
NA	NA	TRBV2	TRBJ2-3	CASSDTGNTDTQYF	TGTGCCAGCAGTGATACAGGGAACACAGATACGCAGTATTTT
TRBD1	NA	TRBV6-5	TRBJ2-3	CASSSTGSLSTDTQYF	TGTGCCAGCAGCTCGACAGGGTCCCTTAGCACAGATACGCAGTATTTT
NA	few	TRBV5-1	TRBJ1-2	CASSLPAPSDSGYGYTF	TGCGCCAGCAGCTTGCCCGCACCCTCGGACAGTGGCTATGGCTACACCTTC
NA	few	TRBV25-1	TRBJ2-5	CASSEGFRSEETQYF	TGTGCCAGCAGTGAAGGTTTCCGGAGCGAAGAGACCCAGTACTTC
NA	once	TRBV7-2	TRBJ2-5	CASTSGHSGLHEQYF	TGTGCCAGCACCTCAGGACATTCCGGCCTACATGAGCAGTACTTC
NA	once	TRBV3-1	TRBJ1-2	CASSPAPGASYGYTF	TGTGCCAGCAGCCCAGCCCCAGGGGCCAGTTATGGCTACACCTTC
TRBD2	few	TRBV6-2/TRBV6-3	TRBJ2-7	CASSYSPGLAGVPDYEQYF	TGTGCCAGCAGTTACTCGCCGGGACTAGCGGGGGTGCCGGACTACGAGCAGTACTTC
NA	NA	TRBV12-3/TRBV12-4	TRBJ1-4	CASSLRSRVSRSEKLFF	TGTGCCAGCAGTTTAAGGTCTCGGGTCAGTCGGTCAGAAAAACTGTTTTTT
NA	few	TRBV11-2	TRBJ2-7	CASSLSQVVSYEQYF	TGTGCCAGCAGCCTAAGCCAGGTGGTATCCTACGAGCAGTACTTC
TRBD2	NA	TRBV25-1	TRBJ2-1	CASSESRASGGPKQFF	TGTGCCAGCAGTGAATCAAGGGCTAGCGGGGGCCCGAAGCAGTTCTTC
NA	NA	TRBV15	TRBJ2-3	CATSKDKAGSTDTQYF	TGTGCCACCAGCAAAGATAAAGCAGGGTCCACAGATACGCAGTATTTT
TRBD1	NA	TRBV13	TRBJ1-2	CASFRTGGYDGYTF	TGTGCCAGCTTCAGGACAGGGGGATACGATGGCTACACCTTC
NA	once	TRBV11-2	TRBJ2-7	CASSLEVEDEQYF	TGTGCCAGCAGCTTAGAGGTGGAAGATGAGCAGTACTTC
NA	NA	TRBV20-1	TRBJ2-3	CSASTLLLSTDTQYF	TGCAGTGCTAGTACCCTCCTACTAAGCACAGATACGCAGTATTTT
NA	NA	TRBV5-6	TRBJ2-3	CASSPGVGSTRDTQYF	TGTGCCAGCAGCCCGGGTGTGGGATCCACTAGGGATACGCAGTATTTT
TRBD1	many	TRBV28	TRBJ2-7	CASSLGGQNYEQYF	TGTGCCAGCAGTTTAGGGGGACAGAACTACGAGCAGTACTTC
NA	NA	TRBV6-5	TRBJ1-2	CASSYSIGFNGYTF	TGTGCCAGCAGTTACTCGATAGGGTTCAATGGCTACACCTTC
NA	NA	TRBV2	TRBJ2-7	CASRAGRGKYEQYF	TGTGCCAGCAGGGCAGGACGGGGGAAATACGAGCAGTACTTC
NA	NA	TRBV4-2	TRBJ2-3	CASSLSFGEPGGDTQYF	TGTGCCAGCAGCCTGAGTTTTGGCGAACCCGGGGGAGATACGCAGTATTTT
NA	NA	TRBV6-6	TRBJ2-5	CASTGVGSGTQYF	TGTGCCAGCACCGGGGTGGGCAGTGGGACCCAGTACTTC
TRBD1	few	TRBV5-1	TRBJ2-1	CASSLGHRDRVGNEQFF	TGCGCCAGCAGCTTGGGTCACCGGGACAGGGTGGGTAATGAGCAGTTCTTC
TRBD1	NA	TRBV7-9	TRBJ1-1	CASSERQGDTEAFF	TGTGCCAGCAGCGAACGACAGGGTGACACTGAAGCTTTCTTT
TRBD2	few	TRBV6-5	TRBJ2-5	CASRTVGGETQYF	TGTGCCAGCAGGACGGTCGGGGGGGAGACCCAGTACTTC
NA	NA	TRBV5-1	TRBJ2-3	CASKGQSGTDTQYF	TGCGCCAGCAAGGGGCAGTCTGGCACAGATACGCAGTATTTT